One and the same sample provided the 3 T cell receptor beta chains below, sequenced in a study of T cell changes during pregnancy in multiple sclerosis. Some clones are missing from TCRdb's copy, which holds only in-frame ones; the method was immunoSEQ multiplex PCR. The table has approximately 30,000 clones, approximately 88% seen once. Sequenced here: CD8+ T cells from peripheral blood mononuclear cells, sampled in the first trimester of pregnancy. The receptors stem from a female donor with multiple sclerosis, enrolled in a pregnancy study.

The genes are TRBV9 and TRBJ2-3, with TRBD2 matching 8 bases. The CDR3 length is 15 residues. J gave up 0 bases and V 2 bases, and 2 bases lay outside the gene matches. CDR1 and CDR2 from the germline V gene are SGDLS and YYNGEE. DNA of the CDR3: TGTGCCAGCAGCGTGGCTAGCGGGAGCACAGATACGCAGTATTTT. It codes for CASSVASGSTDTQYF.

DNA for the CDR3: TGTGCCAGCAGCGCCCCAGACAGTACCTACGAGCAGTACTTC. It is translated as CASSAPDSTYEQYF. V and J are TRBV7-2 and TRBJ2-7, with D perhaps matching TRBD1 (5 bases). The V and J ends lost 5 bases and 2 bases respectively, with 13 bases between them. This CDR3 has 14 amino acids. Germline V gene data show CDR1 as SGHTA and CDR2 as FQGNSA.

CDR3 sequence reads: CASSSILGTSGSDTQYF. The CDR3 bases are TGTGCCAGCAGCTCTATTCTCGGGACTAGCGGGAGTGATACGCAGTATTTT. V is TRBV7-6 and J is TRBJ2-3; 14 nucleotides align to TRBD2. In germline, CDR1 is SGHVS, CDR2 FNYEAQ. Trimming took 4 bases from V and 6 from J; bases not matched to a gene: 9. The CDR3 spans 17 residues.